This TCR beta chain came from a study of blood T cell repertoires in COVID-19. At the level of the study: The samples span acute and convalescent COVID-19 from the United States, Italy and Spain.

As handled by the study authors: Amplified reference gene primers provided the basis for estimating nucleated cell counts. Here immunoSEQ multiplex PCR was the method, and the copy in TCRdb shows in-frame clones only, minus some. That table gives V, J and clone size, and the DNA gave D and trimming. The repertoire includes fewer than 75,000 clones, roughly nine tenths of them detected once, and approximately 8.9% sits in the top ten. Germline CDR1 is MDHEN and CDR2 is SYDVKM. CDR3 size: 14 residues. The junction had 3 bases not matched to a gene; V was cut back by 2 bases and J by 9 bases. This receptor was obtained from a man older than 75 with acute or convalescent COVID-19. This chain connects TRBV28 to TRBJ2-7; TRBD2 matches 14 bases. The sequenced material came from peripheral blood. CDR3 region: CASSLGTSGSWQYF. The CDR3 region has the DNA TGTGCCAGCAGTTTAGGGACTAGCGGGAGTTGGCAGTACTTC.